This T cell receptor (beta chain) was identified in a study of blood T cells in healthy people across ages (dated by TCRdb to 2013 to 2016). At the level of the whole study: In model experiments, roughly one uniquely barcoded TCR beta cDNA molecule per two T cells was captured by template switching. Donors of different ages were randomly distributed across sequencing lanes to avoid experimental bias. Age-related changes in TCR beta repertoire diversity were measured in the study by deep sequencing normalized with unique cDNA molecular identifiers. The donors were divided into four age groups: young (average about 16 years), middle-aged (almost 40), aged (around 67) and long-lived (82). The study analyzed two additional independent replicas of 1 million unique cDNA reads from the same blood draw for two donors, one aged 18 to 30 and one aged 80 or older.

Donors were around 37 systemically healthy Caucasian individuals from Russia aged about 6 to 100 years. Each donor gave ten milliliters of peripheral blood, drawn into EDTA-treated Vacutainer tubes. Ficoll-Paque density-gradient centrifugation was used to isolate PBMCs, with at least 7 million obtained per sample. Trizol reagent was used to extract total RNA from PBMCs, with at least 6 micrograms per sample. The percentages of naive CD45RAhigh/CD27high T cells were determined by flow cytometry on a PBMC aliquot from every donor. Broad study findings and their caveats: Compared with the aged group, the long-lived group had more naive CD4+ T cells, fewer expanded clones and increased TCR diversity, suggesting age selection. The percentage of naive T cells measured by flow cytometry correlated strongly with observed TCR beta diversity. Estimates of total diversity based on one million sequenced T cells were regarded as lower bounds and as underestimates. Observed TCR beta diversity per million T cells fell roughly linearly with age, and a significant reduction was already apparent by age around 40. Conclusive comparison of naive and antigen-experienced compartments was prevented by the profiling of bulk unsorted PBMCs. Because donor CMV infection status was unknown, age-related changes in expanded clonotypes were potentially confounded.

The library relied on 5' RACE. Sequencing relied on an Illumina HiSeq 2500. A second roughly 6 to 11 cycle PCR used a sample-barcoded 5' primer and a J-beta primer mix. Each TCR beta cDNA molecule received a unique molecular identifier from a template-switch 5' adaptor carrying 12 random nucleotides. At least 2.5 million CDR3-containing paired-end reads were obtained from each sample. The Mint cDNA synthesis kit, primed by a TRBC-specific oligonucleotide, was used to synthesize first-strand cDNA from all RNA. Following uracil-DNA glycosylase treatment, a first 18-cycle PCR with universal primers M1SS and BC2_uni_R was performed on all cDNA. Under the source paper's analysis protocol: Each sample was normalized by randomly selecting 1 million high-quality reads, each carrying a distinct molecular identifier. Instead of being binned into consensus sequences, reads with shared molecular identifiers were discarded. MiTCR, set to a Q25 quality threshold and the strictest error-elimination algorithm, was used for CDR3 identification, clonotype clustering and error correction. A nonparametric unseen species model with Euler transformation was used to estimate lower-bound total TCR beta diversity. Starting from the raw public reads, TCRdb applied fastp trimming at Q25, assembled clones with MiXCR and retained in-frame beta chains. When rows share a CDR3 protein, they turn into one entry using the most common DNA and genes. In this record, the V and J calls reflect TCRdb's handling and not the investigators' own analysis. For this sample there are hundreds of thousands of distinct CDR3 sequences; roughly 40% appear just once. The ten largest clones add up to under 15% of the sample.

From a lookup of the germline V gene (reference sequence), CDR1 and CDR2 are DFQATT and SNEGSKA. Unmatched junction bases come to 3, with V trimmed by 6 bases and J by 8 bases. Measured from the cysteine to the phenylalanine, the CDR3 is 11 residues long. The read is trimmed to its CDR3 DNA, 33 bases read in frame from base 1. This clonotype was seen a few times. Which antigen it targets is not known. One base away there is no much larger clone; base qualities are not given. The chain couples TRBV20-1 to TRBJ1-4, with TRBD1 matching 7 junction bases. The TCR was taken from a man aged 18 to 30 in good health. Sequencing was done on a sample of blood. The CDR3 region has the sequence CSASTGEKLFF. The nucleotides read TGCAGTGCCTCGACAGGGGAAAAACTGTTTTTT.